The 19 T cell receptor beta chains given below trace back to one sample, sequenced in a study of blood T cells in healthy people across ages (dated by TCRdb to the mid-2010s). The library was generated by 5' RACE. TCRdb shows the sequencer as Illumina HiSeq 2500. A second PCR of about 7 to 12 cycles was run with a J-beta primer mix and a sample-barcoded 5' primer. The raw public reads went through TCRdb reprocessing: fastp at Q25, MiXCR clone calling, in-frame beta chains kept. CDR3 protein duplicates are merged, each entry listing the most common genes and DNA. The sample profile shows approximately 880,000 distinct CDR3 sequences; roughly 48% of them were found once. The top ten constitute around an eighth of the sample. The sample taken for sequencing was blood. These receptors were collected from a man younger than 45 in good health.

This clonotype was detected once. J is TRBJ2-7 and V is TRBV6-1, with D possibly TRBD1 on 6 matching bases. Trimming cost V 7 bases and J 2 bases, with 18 bases left between them. Germline V gene data show CDR1 as MNHNS and CDR2 as SASEGT. The CDR3 is made up of 15 amino acids. DNA of the CDR3: TGTGCCAGCACTGCCCAGGTAGACAGGACCTACGAGCAGTACTTC. It encodes CASTAQVDRTYEQYF.

In its sample, this clonotype was seen a few times. The chain has TRBV6-2 or TRBV6-3 and TRBJ2-1, with 10 bases identical to TRBD2. Germline V gene sequence: CDR1 MNHEY, CDR2 SVGEGT. Losses at the gene ends were 8 bases for V and 6 bases for J; bases not matched to a gene: 7. This CDR3 is built from 14 residues. As DNA, the CDR3 is TGTGCCAGCGCCGAGCGGGGGGGCCCCAATGAGCAGTTCTTC. It specifies CASAERGGPNEQFF.

Notes on this clonotype: An end of the junction differs from the germline gene, which may be a read error. J is TRBJ2-7 and V is TRBV5-1; the match to TRBD2 covers 10 bases. The CDR3 spans 15 residues. CDR1 and CDR2 from the germline V gene are SGHRS and YFSETQ. The DNA of the CDR3 is TGCGCCAGCAGCACCGCTAGCGGGGGCTCCTACGGGCAGTACTTC. Translated, it gives CASSTASGGSYGQYF.

The sample holds a few counts of this clonotype. The chain is built from TRBV5-1 and TRBJ1-1; 8 nucleotides agree with TRBD1. The V and J ends lost 1 base and 1 base, in that order; junction bases with no gene match: 6. The CDR3 is 16 amino acids. Germline lookup yields CDR1 SGHRS and CDR2 YFSETQ. The CDR3, as DNA: TGCGCCAGCAGCTTGACAGACAGGGGAACGAACACTGAAGCTTTCTTT. Encoded protein: CASSLTDRGTNTEAFF. Supplemented by reference TRBV5-1 and TRBJ1-1, the full variable domain reads KAGVTQTPRYLIKTRGQQVTLSCSPISGHRSVSWYQQTPGQGLQFLFEYFSETQRNKGNFPGRFSGRQFSNSRSEMNVSTLELGDSALYLCASSLTDRGTNTEAFFGQGTRLTVV.

V gene TRBV3-1 combines with J gene TRBJ2-1; TRBD1 is a possible D gene (6 bases). The CDR3 runs 14 residues. Germline V lookup: CDR1 LGHDT, CDR2 YNNKEL (reference sequence). V shed 5 bases and J shed 9 bases, with 17 bases lying between them. This chain's CDR3 is CASSTAIRGSEQFF. DNA of the CDR3: TGTGCCAGCAGCACCGCAATCAGGGGAAGTGAGCAGTTCTTC.

The CDR3 reads CSAWSGSRDEQFF. CDR3 nucleotide sequence: TGCAGTGCTTGGAGCGGGAGTAGAGATGAGCAGTTCTTC. This chain uses TRBV20-1 with TRBJ2-1, with 8 bases that match TRBD2. V shed 5 bases and J 8 bases; nucleotides not matched to a gene: 8. The CDR3 spans 13 residues. Germline V gene sequence: CDR1 DFQATT, CDR2 SNEGSKA (reference sequence).

With respect to this clonotype: A much larger clonotype is one base distant, so this may be a read error. The J gene is TRBJ2-6, the V gene TRBV30, with TRBD1 identical over 9 bases. The CDR3 is 17 amino acids. Germline values: CDR1 GTSNPN, CDR2 SVGIG (reference sequence). Written as DNA, the CDR3 is TGTGCCTGGAGTCGGGACAGGGTTTCCTCTGGGGCCAACGTCCCGACTTTC. The encoded protein is CAWSRDRVSSGANVPTF.

This clonotype came up a few times. The chain couples TRBV28 to TRBJ1-1, with a weak D call TRBD1 (5 bases). Trimming took off 6 bases at V and 7 bases at J, with 15 bases between the two ends. The CDR3 has 13 amino acids. Germline V gene data show CDR1 as MDHEN and CDR2 as SYDVKM. The CDR3 DNA is TGTGCCAGCAGCCCTGGACAAATTGGTGAAGCTTTCTTT. It specifies CASSPGQIGEAFF.

The CDR3 sequence: CASRIRGNSPLHF. The CDR3 DNA sequence: TGTGCCAGCAGGATCAGGGGAAATTCACCCCTCCACTTT. The rearrangement joins TRBV12-3 or TRBV12-4 to TRBJ1-6; tentatively, D is TRBD1 (6 bases). CDR3 length: 13 amino acids. Trimming stripped 6 bases from V and 7 bases from J, with 10 bases between.

In this sample, this clonotype turned up many times. This chain uses TRBV7-9 with TRBJ2-7; the D gene could be TRBD1 or TRBD2 (5 bases each). The CDR3 consists of 13 residues. V lost 7 bases and J 6 bases, leaving 16 bases between the germline ends. CDR1 and CDR2 from the germline V gene are SEHNR and FQNEAQ (reference sequence). The CDR3 spells CASTRGEGTEQYF. In DNA, the CDR3 is TGTGCCAGCACCCGCGGAGAGGGGACCGAGCAGTACTTC.

V gene TRBV2 combines with J gene TRBJ1-1, with D unresolved. V lost 2 bases and J 7 bases, leaving 8 bases between the germline ends. The germline CDR1 and CDR2 sequences are SNHLY and FYNNEI. This CDR3 has 12 amino acids. The CDR3 region has the DNA TGTGCCAGCAGTGAACCGATGGGTGAAGCTTTCTTT. It encodes CASSEPMGEAFF.

This chain links TRBV6-2 or TRBV6-3 with TRBJ1-1; the match to TRBD1 covers 7 bases. V lost 0 bases, J lost 6 bases, and 7 bases stayed unmatched. CDR3 size: 15 residues. The germline gives CDR1 MNHEY, CDR2 SVGEGT. CDR3 protein: CASSYSAGGGSEAFF. The CDR3 nucleotides read TGTGCCAGCAGTTACTCGGCAGGGGGAGGATCTGAAGCTTTCTTT.

A remark on this clonotype: The junction shows a germline mismatch at one end, possibly a read error. The rearrangement links TRBV5-4 to TRBJ1-2; 7 bases align to TRBD1. This CDR3 spans 15 amino acids. Germline loops: CDR1 SGHNT, CDR2 YYREEE (reference sequence). The CDR3 reads CAGSPGQPSNYGYTF. In DNA form, the CDR3 reads TGTGCCGGCAGCCCGGGACAGCCTTCTAACTATGGCTACACCTTC.

The J gene is TRBJ1-6, the V gene TRBV5-1; no clear D. CDR1 SGHRS and CDR2 YFSETQ come from the germline V gene. CDR3 length: 15 residues. Trimming removed 0 bases at V and 2 bases at J, with 6 bases between. In nucleotides, the CDR3 is TGCGCCAGCAGCTTGGACTGGACCTATAATTCACCCCTCCACTTT. It specifies CASSLDWTYNSPLHF.

V gene TRBV4-1 combines with J gene TRBJ1-4; no definite D call. The V and J ends lost 4 bases and 10 bases respectively, with 19 bases between them. Germline V lookup: CDR1 MGHRA, CDR2 YSYEKL. CDR3 length: 15 residues. The CDR3 bases are TGCGCCAGCAGCCGTATGACGGAAGGGAAAGGAAAACTGTTTTTT. This gives the protein CASSRMTEGKGKLFF.

This chain connects TRBV6-5 to TRBJ2-7; D is perhaps TRBD1 or TRBD2 (5 bases each). V gave up 2 bases and J gave up 0 bases, with 11 bases separating them. The CDR3 runs 15 residues. Germline assignment: CDR1 MNHEY and CDR2 SVGAGI. The CDR3 region is CASSYTAGSSYEQYF. The CDR3 DNA follows: TGTGCCAGCAGTTACACCGCAGGGAGCTCCTACGAGCAGTACTTC.

A few counts support this clonotype. The V gene is TRBV4-2, the J gene TRBJ2-6; D uncertain. V lost 4 bases and J 1 base, leaving 11 bases between the germline ends. Germline V gene data show CDR1 as LGHNA and CDR2 as YNFKEQ. The CDR3 runs to 16 residues. CDR3 nucleotide sequence: TGTGCCAGCAGCCTTAAGGAGAGTTCTGGGGCCAACGTCCTGACTTTC. Amino acid sequence: CASSLKESSGANVLTF.

The gene calls are TRBV6-6 and TRBJ2-7; 7 bases agree with TRBD1. The J call may be wrong; the DNA end is better matched by TRBJ2-5. This CDR3 is 14 amino acids long. CDR1 and CDR2 (germline): MNHNY, SVGAGI (reference sequence). CDR3 DNA: TGTGCCAGCAGTCAACTTGGCAGGGGGGAGACCCAGTACTTC. Encoded protein: CASSQLGRGETQYF.

This chain uses TRBV7-8 with TRBJ2-7, with TRBD1 matching over 7 bases. The germline V gene has CDR1 SGHVS and CDR2 FQNEAQ. This CDR3 has 15 amino acids. The V segment lost 5 bases and the J segment 0 bases; nucleotides outside the gene matches: 7. CDR3 DNA: TGTGCCAGCAGCGGAACAGGGGAAGGCTCCTACGAGCAGTACTTC. Its translation is CASSGTGEGSYEQYF.